The 25 T cell receptor beta chains listed next were all sequenced from one sample in a study of cytomegalovirus exposure and HLA in healthy donors. Primers for the PCR totalled 60 Vbeta and 13 Jbeta. Assay used: immunoSEQ multiplex PCR; TCRdb lists only in-frame clones, some missing. The sample lists 160,000 or so clones; around 82% were seen once. Material for sequencing was PBMCs. The receptors stem from a middle-aged man in good health and CMV-seronegative.

The chain couples TRBV11-2 to TRBJ2-3; D unclear. Germline values: CDR1 SGHAT, CDR2 FQNNGV. The CDR3 extends over 14 amino acids. The V end lost 5 bases, the J end lost 1 base, and 10 bases lay between the germline ends. CDR3 sequence (DNA): TGTGCCAGCAGCACCCCTCTAGGCACAGATACGCAGTATTTT. It yields the protein CASSTPLGTDTQYF.

The chain uses TRBV9 and TRBJ2-3; no definite D call. V lost 4 bases to trimming and J lost 10 bases, with 13 bases between them. This CDR3 region has 12 residues. The germline CDR1 and CDR2 sequences are SGDLS and YYNGEE. The CDR3, as DNA: TGTGCCAGCAGCCCCCGAGTTCACGCGCAGTATTTT. This gives the protein CASSPRVHAQYF. Together with reference TRBV9 and TRBJ2-3, the CDR3 gives the full variable domain: DSGVTQTPKHLITATGQRVTLRCSPRSGDLSVYWYQQSLDQGLQFLIQYYNGEERAKGNILERFSAQQFPDLHSELNLSSLELGDSALYFCASSPRVHAQYFGPGTRLTVL.

The chain combines TRBV15 with TRBJ1-1, with D unresolved. Trimming removed 0 bases at V and 0 bases at J, with 8 bases between. The CDR3 runs 15 residues. Germline V lookup: CDR1 LNHNV, CDR2 YYDKDF (reference sequence). This CDR3 is CATSRDRQVNTEAFF. The CDR3 DNA follows: TGTGCCACCAGCAGAGATCGCCAGGTGAACACTGAAGCTTTCTTT.

The chain couples TRBV6-4 to TRBJ2-3; 8 bases are a match to TRBD2. With V trimmed by 4 bases and J by 5 bases, 8 bases remained unmatched. Germline-derived CDR1 and CDR2 are MRHNA and SNTAGT. There are 15 residues in the CDR3. This chain's CDR3 is CASSVDGGAQDTQYF. In DNA, the CDR3 is TGTGCCAGCAGTGTAGACGGGGGGGCCCAAGATACGCAGTATTTT.

J is TRBJ2-7 and V is TRBV6-1; D gene ambiguous. Germline CDR1 and CDR2: MNHNS and SASEGT. There are 16 residues in the CDR3. V gave up 2 bases and J gave up 5 bases, with 19 bases separating them. This chain's CDR3 is CASSEPGLLEADEQYF. CDR3 bases: TGTGCCAGCAGTGAACCCGGTTTATTAGAGGCGGACGAGCAGTACTTC.

The chain employs TRBV25-1 and TRBJ1-1, with a weak D call TRBD1 (5 bases). CDR3 length: 13 amino acids. V dropped 5 bases and J dropped 0 bases, with 7 bases sitting between them. Germline values: CDR1 MGHDK, CDR2 SYGVNS. CDR3 protein: CASSSGLNTEAFF. CDR3 DNA sequence: TGTGCCAGCAGTTCAGGGCTGAACACTGAAGCTTTCTTT.

The chain employs TRBV5-1 and TRBJ2-5, with D possibly TRBD1 on 5 matching bases. The CDR3 totals 15 residues. Germline CDR1 is SGHRS and CDR2 is YFSETQ. The germline V and J ends were trimmed by 1 base and 0 bases, with 10 bases remaining between them. Written as DNA, the CDR3 is TGCGCCAGCAGCTTGCCGCCAGGGAACCAAGAGACCCAGTACTTC. Amino acid sequence: CASSLPPGNQETQYF.

This CDR3 is CASSQYTGVGDQETQYF. DNA for the CDR3: TGCGCCAGCAGCCAATACACAGGGGTAGGGGACCAAGAGACCCAGTACTTC. The J gene is TRBJ2-5, the V gene TRBV4-3, with 7 positions matching TRBD1. This CDR3 spans 17 amino acids. V lost 2 bases to trimming and J lost 0 bases; unmatched junction nucleotides: 9. Germline loops: CDR1 LGHNA, CDR2 YSLEER.

V is TRBV15 and J is TRBJ2-7, with 8 bases that match TRBD1. The ends lost 6 bases at V and 3 bases at J; junction bases unmatched: 7. The CDR3 is 14 amino acids. Germline values: CDR1 LNHNV, CDR2 YYDKDF (reference sequence). CDR3 DNA: TGTGCCACCAGTCCTCAGGGGGCTATCTACGAGCAGTACTTC. Translation: CATSPQGAIYEQYF.

The V call is TRBV5-1, the J call TRBJ2-1, with a tentative D call TRBD2 (5 bases). Germline lookup yields CDR1 SGHRS and CDR2 YFSETQ. V was cut by 2 bases and J by 9 bases, with 9 bases left in between. The CDR3 totals 12 residues. The CDR3 is CASSLSGSEQFF. For the CDR3, the DNA is TGCGCCAGCAGCTTAAGTGGGAGTGAGCAGTTCTTC.

This chain connects TRBV5-6 to TRBJ1-6; maybe TRBD1 (5 bases). V was cut by 0 bases and J by 3 bases, with 13 bases left in between. Germline lookup yields CDR1 SGHDT and CDR2 YYEEEE. The CDR3 spans 17 residues. The CDR3 spells CASSLVRGIGYNSPLHF. The CDR3 coding sequence is TGTGCCAGCAGCTTGGTCCGGGGGATTGGCTATAATTCACCCCTCCACTTT.

This clone appeared a few times. The chain links TRBV5-1 to TRBJ2-7, with TRBD2 as a possible D gene (6 bases). The V end lost 2 bases, the J end lost 12 bases, and 12 bases lay between the germline ends. This CDR3 spans 11 amino acids. Looked up from germline, CDR1 is SGHRS and CDR2 is YFSETQ. The DNA for the CDR3 is TGCGCCAGCAGCTTCGGCGGGGAGGTGTACTTC. This gives the protein CASSFGGEVYF.

This clone was detected only once. CDR3: CASSPFLQSTHSGNTIYF. The DNA of the CDR3 is TGTGCCAGCTCACCATTTTTGCAGTCGACTCACTCTGGAAACACCATATATTTT. J is TRBJ1-3 and V is TRBV18; D gene ambiguous. This CDR3 has 18 residues. Per the germline V gene, CDR1 is KGHSH and CDR2 is LQKENI. Trimming took off 2 bases at V and 0 bases at J, with 17 bases between the two ends.

Remarks on this clone: This sample also contains other DNA sequences that code for the same CDR3. The chain uses TRBV5-6 and TRBJ1-1, with a possible D match to TRBD1 (5 bases). The CDR3 covers 11 residues. Germline V gene data show CDR1 as SGHDT and CDR2 as YYEEEE. Trimming stripped 4 bases from V and 6 bases from J, with 7 bases between. The CDR3 DNA is TGTGCCAGCAGCCAAGGGGCTGAAGCTTTCTTT. Amino acid sequence: CASSQGAEAFF.

This sequence joins TRBV7-2 and TRBJ1-3; D is ambiguous. The CDR3 totals 15 residues. V was trimmed by 6 bases and J by 0 bases, leaving 12 bases between them. Germline V gene lookup returns CDR1 SGHTA and CDR2 FQGNSA. CDR3 sequence (DNA): TGTGCCAGCAGTTTCACTCTTAGCTCTGGAAACACCATATATTTT. Amino acids: CASSFTLSSGNTIYF.

This chain uses TRBV6-1 with TRBJ2-5; 11 positions match TRBD2. The DNA end is more similar to TRBJ2-7, so the J call may be wrong. Germline CDR1 MNHNS, CDR2 SASEGT. The CDR3 runs 15 residues. CDR3 region: CASSVLAGESYEQYF. In nucleotides, the CDR3 is TGTGCCAGCAGTGTACTAGCGGGGGAGTCCTACGAGCAGTACTTC.

This clone was seen a few times. This chain connects TRBV18 to TRBJ2-2; no clear D. CDR1 is KGHSH and CDR2 is LQKENI in the germline V gene. The CDR3 covers 14 residues. The V gene lost 3 bases and the J gene lost 4 bases, with 9 bases spanning the gap. The CDR3 coding sequence is TGTGCCAGCTCACCTTCGGGTCCCACCGGGGAGCTGTTTTTT. This sequence encodes CASSPSGPTGELFF.

The chain has TRBV6-5 and TRBJ2-5; the match to TRBD1 covers 8 bases. The CDR3 length is 14 residues. Germline V gene lookup returns CDR1 MNHEY and CDR2 SVGAGI. With 6 bases clipped from V and 2 bases from J, the junction kept 5 bases outside the gene matches. In DNA, the CDR3 is TGTGCCAGCAGGACAGGGGTGAAACAAGAGACCCAGTACTTC. Amino acids: CASRTGVKQETQYF.

The chain combines TRBV5-1 with TRBJ1-1; 7 bases map to TRBD1. The germline CDR1 and CDR2 sequences are SGHRS and YFSETQ. The CDR3 is 14 amino acids. Losses at the gene ends were 4 bases for V and 1 base for J; bases not matched to a gene: 4. The chain's CDR3 is CASSLTGKNTEAFF. The CDR3 DNA follows: TGCGCCAGCAGCCTGACAGGGAAGAACACTGAAGCTTTCTTT.

This clone was detected only a few times. CDR3 in amino acids: CAWSPPGDFRNTQYF. CDR3 nucleotides: TGTGCCTGGAGTCCCCCAGGGGATTTCAGGAATACGCAGTATTTT. The chain links TRBV30 to TRBJ2-3; D is possibly TRBD1 (6 bases). The V and J ends lost 2 bases and 7 bases respectively, with 19 bases between them. Germline V CDR1 and CDR2: GTSNPN, SVGIG (reference sequence). The CDR3 runs 15 residues.

This sequence joins TRBV6-5 and TRBJ2-7, with D maybe TRBD1 (5 bases). CDR3 length: 14 residues. Germline lookup yields CDR1 MNHEY and CDR2 SVGAGI. V shed 2 bases and J shed 3 bases, with 11 bases lying between them. CDR3 loop: CASSYRGIGYEQYF. The DNA of the CDR3 is TGTGCCAGCAGTTACAGGGGAATAGGCTACGAGCAGTACTTC.

The chain links TRBV5-4 to TRBJ2-3, with 13 positions matching TRBD2. Germline loops: CDR1 SGHNT, CDR2 YYREEE (reference sequence). The CDR3 is made up of 16 amino acids. The ends lost 3 bases at V and 2 bases at J; junction bases unmatched: 3. CDR3 nucleotide sequence: TGTGCCAGCAGCTCGGGACTAGCGGGGTTCACAGATACGCAGTATTTT. Protein product: CASSSGLAGFTDTQYF.

V gene TRBV28 combines with J gene TRBJ2-7, with D perhaps matching TRBD1 (7 bases). CDR3 length: 14 amino acids. The V gene lost 6 bases and the J gene lost 4 bases, with 16 bases spanning the gap. The germline V gene encodes CDR1 MDHEN and CDR2 SYDVKM. Written as DNA, the CDR3 is TGTGCCAGCAGATCTCAGGGGGGAGGATACGAGCAGTACTTC. This gives the protein CASRSQGGGYEQYF.

This sequence joins TRBV7-2 and TRBJ2-3; D not resolved. Germline CDR1 is SGHTA and CDR2 is FQGNSA. The CDR3 loop spans 16 amino acids. V lost 1 base, J lost 1 base, and 12 bases lay in between. The CDR3 DNA is TGTGCCAGCAGCTTAGTCTCCGGCGGCCGCACAGATACGCAGTATTTT. This encodes CASSLVSGGRTDTQYF. Drawing the rest from reference TRBV7-2 and TRBJ2-3, the complete variable domain is GAGVSQSPSNKVTEKGKDVELRCDPISGHTALYWYRQSLGQGLEFLIYFQGNSAPDKSGLPSDRFSAERTGGSVSTLTIQRTQQEDSAVYLCASSLVSGGRTDTQYFGPGTRLTVL.

This rearrangement joins TRBV10-1 to TRBJ2-3, with 10 bases matching TRBD2. Per germline, CDR1 WNHNN and CDR2 SYGVQD (reference sequence). J was trimmed by 4 bases and V by 8 bases; bases with no gene match: 21. CDR3 length: 19 residues. CDR3 sequence (DNA): TGCGCCAGCCGGAGGCCCAGCGGGGGGGCCGAGTGGTACGCAGATACGCAGTATTTT. Translating gives CASRRPSGGAEWYADTQYF.